The rows below give T cell receptor beta chains drawn from one sample of a study of T cells in Graves' hyperthyroidism and ophthalmopathy. One entry per CDR3 protein results from TCRdb running MiXCR on the multiplex PCR reads. In the table there are roughly 380,000 distinct CDR3 sequences, approximately 15% of which are singletons. The sequencing sample was made of blood. These receptors all stem from a woman aged 60 to 75 with Graves' hyperthyroidism. Both conserved end residues are part of each CDR3. D genes are given only for firm matches. Size is stated for part of the rows, as once, few or many counts, or as a class when the clone is expanded.

v_call	j_call	d_call	clone_size	cdr3_nt	cdr3_aa
TRBV7-9	TRBJ1-5	TRBD1	many	TGTGCCAGCAGCTCCCTTGGGACAGGGCGGAATCAGCCCCAGCATTTT	CASSSLGTGRNQPQHF
TRBV12-3/TRBV12-4	TRBJ1-2	NA	many	TGTGCCAGCAGAAGGACGTTAGCTAACTATGGCTACACCTTC	CASRRTLANYGYTF
TRBV6-5	TRBJ1-1	NA	many	TGTGCCAGCAGTTACGGAGGGCCACAGGGTACGGGCACTGAAGCTTTCTTT	CASSYGGPQGTGTEAFF
TRBV24-1	TRBJ1-5	NA	many	TGTGCCACCAGTGATTACAGGGAGTTAAAGCCCCAGCATTTT	CATSDYRELKPQHF
TRBV19	TRBJ1-2	NA	NA	TGTGCCAGTAGTAGAAGTCAGGACTATGGCTACACCTTC	CASSRSQDYGYTF
TRBV25-1	TRBJ2-1	TRBD2	NA	TGTGCCAGCAGTGCTGTAGCGGGGGCGTCCTACAATGAGCAGTTCTTC	CASSAVAGASYNEQFF
TRBV18	TRBJ1-5	NA	few	TGTGCCAGCTCTGAGGACAGAAATCAGCCCCAGCATTTT	CASSEDRNQPQHF
TRBV19	TRBJ2-3	TRBD2	once	TGTGCCAGTAGTATAGAATTGGGACTAGTTTCCGATACGCAGTATTTT	CASSIELGLVSDTQYF
TRBV6-1	TRBJ1-3	TRBD1	NA	TGTGCCAGCAGAAGGACAGGGGAAAGTGGAAACACCATATATTTT	CASRRTGESGNTIYF
TRBV10-2	TRBJ2-7	NA	few	TGCGCCAGCAGTGACGGAGGCTACGAGCAGTACTTC	CASSDGGYEQYF
TRBV5-5	TRBJ2-1	NA	many	TGTGCCAGCAGCTTGGGTGGTACCGTCTACAATGAGCAGTTCTTC	CASSLGGTVYNEQFF
TRBV5-5	TRBJ1-2	NA	many	TGTGCCAGCAGCTTGACCGGGACGACATATGGCTACACCTTC	CASSLTGTTYGYTF
TRBV20-1	TRBJ2-6	NA	few	TGCAGTGCTAGAGCCCTAGGGGGATCTGGGGCCAACGTCCTGACTTTC	CSARALGGSGANVLTF
TRBV7-9	TRBJ2-1	TRBD2	NA	TGTGCCAGCAGCGGACCTAGCGGGAGGGCGGGGGAGCAGTGCTTC	CASSGPSGRAGEQCF
TRBV28	TRBJ2-7	NA	many	TGTGCCAGCAGTTTTTTCCGGCCGCCCTACGAGCAGTACTTC	CASSFFRPPYEQYF
TRBV6-1	TRBJ2-1	TRBD1	many	TGTGCCAGCAGTGACCCGACAGGGGGCGGGTACAATGAGCAGTTCTTC	CASSDPTGGGYNEQFF
TRBV19	TRBJ1-6	NA	NA	TGTGCCAGTAGTAGAACATCCGCAGGGACCTATAATTCACCCCTCCACTTT	CASSRTSAGTYNSPLHF
TRBV24-1	TRBJ2-3	TRBD2	NA	TGTGCCACCAGTGATCCCCAAGGGAGGGAGGGCACAGATACGCAGTATTTT	CATSDPQGREGTDTQYF
TRBV11-3	TRBJ2-3	NA	many	TGTGCCAGCAGCTTAATGACAGAGACAGATACGCAGTATTTT	CASSLMTETDTQYF
TRBV19	TRBJ2-5	NA	NA	TGTGCCAGTAGTACATCCTGGGGCCAAGAGACCCAGTACTTC	CASSTSWGQETQYF
TRBV3-1	TRBJ2-7	TRBD1	many	TGTGCCAGCAGCCAAGGGACAGGGCTCTACGAGCAGTACTTC	CASSQGTGLYEQYF
TRBV2	TRBJ2-5	NA	many	TGTGCCAGCAGTGATCGGACGAACGTCCGGGAGACCCAGTACTTC	CASSDRTNVRETQYF
TRBV4-1	TRBJ1-5	NA	NA	TGCGCCAGCAGCCAAGATCATCTTCAGCCCCAGCATTTT	CASSQDHLQPQHF
TRBV10-1	TRBJ1-1	TRBD1	NA	TGCGCCAGCAGTAAGGGGGCTGGGACTGAAGCTTTCTTT	CASSKGAGTEAFF